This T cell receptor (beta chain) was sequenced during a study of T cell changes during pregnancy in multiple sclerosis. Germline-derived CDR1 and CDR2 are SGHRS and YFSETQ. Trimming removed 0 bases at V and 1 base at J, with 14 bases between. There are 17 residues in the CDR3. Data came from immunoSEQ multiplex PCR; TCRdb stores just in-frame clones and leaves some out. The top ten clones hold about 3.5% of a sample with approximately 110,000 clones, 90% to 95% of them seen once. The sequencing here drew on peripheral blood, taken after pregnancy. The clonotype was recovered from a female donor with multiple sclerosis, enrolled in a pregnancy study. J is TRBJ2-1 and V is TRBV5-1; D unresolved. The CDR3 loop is CASSLGQSPLSYNEQFF. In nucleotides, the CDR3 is TGCGCCAGCAGCTTGGGTCAGTCCCCCCTTTCCTACAATGAGCAGTTCTTC.